These 3 T cell receptor beta chains originate from one sample sequenced in a study of intratumoral heterogeneity in liver cancer. Profiling relied on immunoSEQ multiplex PCR, and the TCRdb table lists in-frame clones only, not all of them. The sample records 5,900 or so clones, 68% being singletons. The specimen was tumor-adjacent normal tissue, collected before any cancer treatment. These receptors came from a man in his 70s with hepatocellular carcinoma.

The chain links TRBV19 to TRBJ1-2; the match to TRBD1 covers 7 bases. The CDR3 sequence is 14 residues long. In germline, CDR1 is LNHDA, CDR2 SQIVND (reference sequence). V lost 6 bases, J lost 7 bases, and 11 bases stayed unmatched. CDR3 DNA: TGTGCCAGTAGGTTGGGACAGACCTACCGTGGCTACACCTTC. Its translation is CASRLGQTYRGYTF.

The CDR3 spells CASRGTGGMNTEAFF. The DNA for the CDR3 is TGTGCCAGCAGGGGGACAGGGGGGATGAACACTGAAGCTTTCTTT. The chain combines TRBV6-6 with TRBJ1-1; 11 bases align to TRBD1. This CDR3 has 15 amino acids. V lost 6 bases to trimming and J lost 0 bases; unmatched junction nucleotides: 3. Germline-derived CDR1 and CDR2 are MNHNY and SVGAGI (reference sequence).

This clone appeared a few times. This chain joins TRBV9 and TRBJ2-5; 8 positions agree with TRBD2. V shed 0 bases and J 2 bases; nucleotides not matched to a gene: 3. The CDR3 has 15 amino acids. CDR1 and CDR2 from the germline V gene are SGDLS and YYNGEE. CDR3 DNA: TGTGCCAGCAGCGTAGAAGCGGGGGTTCAAGAGACCCAGTACTTC. It translates to CASSVEAGVQETQYF.